This record concerns one TCR beta chain sequence. This sample was taken from a study of T cells in Graves' hyperthyroidism and ophthalmopathy. The TCR beta CDR3 regions underwent amplification using RNA transcripts as the source. HTBI primers were employed in a first-round RT-PCR of the TCR CDR3. A single record per CDR3 protein comes from TCRdb applying MiXCR to the multiplex PCR reads. The repertoire consists of more than 350,000 distinct CDR3 sequences, with around 15% occurring once and the leading ten covering roughly a fifth. The CDR3 has 13 residues. V trimming: 7 bases; J trimming: 8 bases; junction bases outside the gene matches: 9.

This TCR was recovered from a woman aged 55-75 years with Graves' ophthalmopathy. The sample was blood. The chain couples TRBV12-3 or TRBV12-4 to TRBJ2-7; 9 bases are shared with TRBD1. CDR3 bases: TGTGCCAGCACCCCGGGACAGGGAGGGAAGCAGTACTTC. Its protein is CASTPGQGGKQYF.